The subject of this entry is one T cell receptor (beta chain). The source of the sample is a study of blood T cell repertoires in COVID-19. This CDR3 contains 14 residues. CDR1 is MDHEN, CDR2 SYDVKM, per germline. Trimming cost V 3 bases and J 6 bases; bases outside gene matches: 6. How the authors handled the data: Reference gene primer amplification gave estimated nucleated cell counts. The protocol was immunoSEQ multiplex PCR, while the TCRdb copy is restricted to in-frame clones and leaves out a portion. From that table come the V and J calls and clone size; the DNA was used to work out D and trimming. The sample yields about 230,000 clones, around 83% seen once.

This TCR derives from a woman between 50 and 59 years old with acute or convalescent COVID-19. Input material: peripheral blood. The chain joins TRBV28 to TRBJ1-1, with TRBD1 matching over 8 bases. This CDR3 reads CASSFPGGGAEAFF. CDR3 in DNA: TGTGCCAGCAGTTTTCCAGGGGGCGGTGCTGAAGCTTTCTTT.